A single sample gave rise to the 7 T cell receptor beta chains below, sequenced in a study of cytomegalovirus exposure and HLA in healthy donors (dated by TCRdb to the late 2010s). Libraries were made using the immunoSEQ multiplex PCR assay. The table was pulled from immuneACCESS by TCRdb, which kept in-frame rearrangements only. Such tables lose some clones; where checked, under half of the loss comes from unresolved V genes, and the rest has no known cause. The sample table contains about 120,000 clones; only one count was recorded for approximately 90% of them. About 6.3% of the sample belongs to the ten largest clones. The sequencing sample was made of PBMCs. These TCRs come from a woman between 18 and 30 years old in good health and CMV-seropositive.

The V and J genes are TRBV6-4 and TRBJ1-1, with D perhaps matching TRBD1 (5 bases). The germline V gene has CDR1 MRHNA and CDR2 SNTAGT. CDR3 size: 18 residues. V was cut by 6 bases and J by 4 bases, with 27 bases left in between. CDR3 in DNA: TGTGCCAGCAGCCGAGAAGCCCCAGGCATGGGGCAGCGCACTGAAGCTTTCTTT. This codes for CASSREAPGMGQRTEAFF.

The chain joins TRBV28 to TRBJ2-7; no firm D call. Looked up from germline, CDR1 is MDHEN and CDR2 is SYDVKM. The CDR3 loop spans 14 amino acids. V was clipped by 3 bases and J by 0 bases, with 9 bases between them. Here the CDR3 reads CASSFWQASYEQYF. DNA of the CDR3: TGTGCCAGCAGTTTCTGGCAGGCCTCCTACGAGCAGTACTTC.

This clone was seen a few times. The chain combines TRBV19 with TRBJ2-7; no definite D call. In germline, CDR1 is LNHDA, CDR2 SQIVND (reference sequence). Trimming took off 4 bases at V and 0 bases at J, with 4 bases between the two ends. The CDR3 extends over 12 amino acids. CDR3 residues: CASSTGSYEQYF. In DNA, the CDR3 is TGTGCCAGTAGTACAGGCTCCTACGAGCAGTACTTC.

The V gene is TRBV5-4, the J gene TRBJ2-3; 9 positions agree with TRBD2. Germline V lookup: CDR1 SGHNT, CDR2 YYREEE (reference sequence). CDR3 size: 16 residues. Unmatched junction bases numbered 8, after V lost 0 bases and J lost 6 bases. CDR3 residues: CASSLAVAGGLDTQYF. CDR3 DNA: TGTGCCAGCAGCTTGGCTGTGGCGGGGGGGCTGGATACGCAGTATTTT.

The chain joins TRBV2 to TRBJ2-1, with TRBD2 identical over 12 bases. CDR1 and CDR2 from the germline V gene are SNHLY and FYNNEI. Trimming took 6 bases from V and 8 from J; bases not matched to a gene: 11. CDR3 length: 16 residues. The CDR3 coding sequence is TGTGCCAGCAGCGTACCGACTAGCGGGAGTAGGGATGAGCAGTTCTTC. The encoded protein is CASSVPTSGSRDEQFF. The whole variable domain, filled in from reference TRBV2 and TRBJ2-1, reads EPEVTQTPSHQVTQMGQEVILRCVPISNHLYFYWYRQILGQKVEFLVSFYNNEISEKSEIFDDQFSVERPDGSNFTLKIRSTKLEDSAMYFCASSVPTSGSRDEQFFGPGTRLTVL.

This chain uses TRBV30 with TRBJ1-5; D possibly corresponds to TRBD1 (5 bases). This CDR3 is built from 14 residues. Germline CDR1 is GTSNPN and CDR2 is SVGIG (reference sequence). Trimming took 1 base from V and 4 from J, leaving 11 bases between them. The DNA of the CDR3 is TGTGCCTGGAGTGCAGGGTGGGGAAATCAGCCCCAGCATTTT. Its translation is CAWSAGWGNQPQHF.

The chain has TRBV30 and TRBJ1-3; D unclear. Trimming cost V 2 bases and J 0 bases, with 14 bases left between them. The CDR3 consists of 16 residues. Germline loops: CDR1 GTSNPN, CDR2 SVGIG (reference sequence). Here the CDR3 reads CAWSPRTASSGNTIYF. The CDR3 DNA is TGTGCCTGGAGTCCACGGACTGCGAGCTCTGGAAACACCATATATTTT.